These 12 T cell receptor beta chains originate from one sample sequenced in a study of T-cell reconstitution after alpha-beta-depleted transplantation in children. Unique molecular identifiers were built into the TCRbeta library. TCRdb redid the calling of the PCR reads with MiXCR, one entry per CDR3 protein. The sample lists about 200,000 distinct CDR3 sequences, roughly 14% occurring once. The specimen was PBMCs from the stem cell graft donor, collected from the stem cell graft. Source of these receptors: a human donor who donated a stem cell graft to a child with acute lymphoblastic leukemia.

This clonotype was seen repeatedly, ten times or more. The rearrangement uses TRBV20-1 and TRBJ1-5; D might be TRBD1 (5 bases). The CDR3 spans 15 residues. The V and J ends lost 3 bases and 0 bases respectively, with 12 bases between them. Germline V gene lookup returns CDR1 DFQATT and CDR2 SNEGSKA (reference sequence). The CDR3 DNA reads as TGCAGTGCTAGCCAAGGGACCTATAGCAATCAGCCCCAGCATTTT. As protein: CSASQGTYSNQPQHF.

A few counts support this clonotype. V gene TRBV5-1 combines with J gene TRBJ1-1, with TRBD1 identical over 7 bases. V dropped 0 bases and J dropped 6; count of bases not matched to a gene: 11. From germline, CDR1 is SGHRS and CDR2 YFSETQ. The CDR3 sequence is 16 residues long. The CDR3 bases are TGCGCCAGCAGCTTGGCCGGGACAGAGGATCGCCCTGAAGCTTTCTTT. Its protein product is CASSLAGTEDRPEAFF.

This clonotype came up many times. CDR3 DNA: TGCGCCAGCAGCCAGAGACAGGGGAACACTGAAGCTTTCTTT. Amino acid sequence: CASSQRQGNTEAFF. This chain joins TRBV5-1 and TRBJ1-1; 7 bases line up with TRBD1. The CDR3 consists of 14 residues. Germline CDR1 SGHRS, CDR2 YFSETQ. Germline trimming cut 4 bases from V and 1 base from J; bases unmatched to any gene: 4. Variable domain in full (rest from reference TRBV5-1 and TRBJ1-1): KAGVTQTPRYLIKTRGQQVTLSCSPISGHRSVSWYQQTPGQGLQFLFEYFSETQRNKGNFPGRFSGRQFSNSRSEMNVSTLELGDSALYLCASSQRQGNTEAFFGQGTRLTVV.

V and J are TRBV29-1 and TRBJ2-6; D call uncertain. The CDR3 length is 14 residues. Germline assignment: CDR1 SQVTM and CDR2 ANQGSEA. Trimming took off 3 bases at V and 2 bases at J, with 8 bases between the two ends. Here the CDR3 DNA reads TGCAGCGTTGAGCTCACCACTGGGGCCAACGTCCTGACTTTC. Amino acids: CSVELTTGANVLTF.

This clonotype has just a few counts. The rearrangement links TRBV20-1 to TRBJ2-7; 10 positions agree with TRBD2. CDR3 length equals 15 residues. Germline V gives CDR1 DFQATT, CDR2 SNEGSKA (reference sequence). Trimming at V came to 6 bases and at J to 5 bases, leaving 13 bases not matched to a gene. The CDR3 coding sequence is TGCAGTGCCCACACCTCTAGCGGGAGCCGCCACGAGCAGTACTTC. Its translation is CSAHTSSGSRHEQYF.

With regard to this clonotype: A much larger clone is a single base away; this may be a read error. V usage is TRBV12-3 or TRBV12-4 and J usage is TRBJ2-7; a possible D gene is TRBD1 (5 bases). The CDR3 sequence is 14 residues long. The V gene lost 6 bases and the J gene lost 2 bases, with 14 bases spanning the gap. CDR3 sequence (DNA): TGTGCCAGCAGACGCAACAGGACACCCTACGAGCAGTACTTC. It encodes CASRRNRTPYEQYF.

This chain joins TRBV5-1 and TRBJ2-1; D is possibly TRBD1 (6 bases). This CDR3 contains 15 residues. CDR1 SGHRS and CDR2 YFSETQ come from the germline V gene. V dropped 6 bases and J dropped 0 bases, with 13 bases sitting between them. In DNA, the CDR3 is TGCGCCAGCACCCCGGGACACCTCTCCTACAATGAGCAGTTCTTC. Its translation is CASTPGHLSYNEQFF.

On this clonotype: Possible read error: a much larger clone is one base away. The CDR3, as DNA: TGTGCCAGCAGCCAAGATATGGTAGGGTGTCAGCCCCAGCATTTT. Its protein is CASSQDMVGCQPQHF. The chain carries TRBV3-1 and TRBJ1-5; D gene ambiguous. The V end lost 0 bases, the J end lost 6 bases, and 12 bases lay between the germline ends. There are 15 residues in the CDR3. The germline V gene has CDR1 LGHDT and CDR2 YNNKEL (reference sequence).

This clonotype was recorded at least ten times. The CDR3 nucleotides are TGTGCCAGCAGTTACGAGGGACAAGGGACAGATACGCAGTATTTT. Protein: CASSYEGQGTDTQYF. The genes are TRBV6-5 and TRBJ2-3; D perhaps matches TRBD1 (6 bases). Germline V lookup: CDR1 MNHEY, CDR2 SVGAGI. The CDR3 length is 15 residues. Trimming cost V 2 bases and J 3 bases, with 12 bases left between them.

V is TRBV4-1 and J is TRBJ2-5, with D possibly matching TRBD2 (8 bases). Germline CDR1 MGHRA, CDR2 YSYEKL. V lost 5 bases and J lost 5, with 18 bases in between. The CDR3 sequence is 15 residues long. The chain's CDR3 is CASSDRAGGWETQYF. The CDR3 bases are TGCGCCAGCAGCGACAGGGCGGGAGGTTGGGAGACCCAGTACTTC.

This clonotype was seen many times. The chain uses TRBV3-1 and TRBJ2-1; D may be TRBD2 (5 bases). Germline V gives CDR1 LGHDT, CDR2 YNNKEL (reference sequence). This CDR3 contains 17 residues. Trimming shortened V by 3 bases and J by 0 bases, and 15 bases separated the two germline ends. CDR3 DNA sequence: TGTGCCAGCAGCCATCCTTTCGGACTGAGCTCCTACAATGAGCAGTTCTTC. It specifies CASSHPFGLSSYNEQFF.

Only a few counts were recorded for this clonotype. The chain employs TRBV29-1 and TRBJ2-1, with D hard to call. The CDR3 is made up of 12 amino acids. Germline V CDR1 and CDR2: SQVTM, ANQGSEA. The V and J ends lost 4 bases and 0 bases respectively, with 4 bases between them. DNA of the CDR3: TGCAGCGTTGGGGACTCCTACAATGAGCAGTTCTTC. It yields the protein CSVGDSYNEQFF.